These 19 T cell receptor beta chains originate from one sample sequenced in a study of blood T cell repertoires in COVID-19. TCRdb's table, derived via immunoSEQ multiplex PCR, lists solely in-frame clones and lacks some. The table records about 29,000 clones, 70% to 90% of them present only once. Specimen: peripheral blood. These receptors originate from a human donor in a cohort sampled during active COVID-19.

The chain employs TRBV18 and TRBJ1-1; D perhaps matches TRBD1 (5 bases). V gave up 6 bases and J gave up 0 bases, with 8 bases separating them. The CDR3 is 13 residues long. In germline, CDR1 is KGHSH, CDR2 LQKENI. CDR3 loop: CASSPDMNTEAFF. For the CDR3, the DNA is TGTGCCAGCTCTCCGGACATGAACACTGAAGCTTTCTTT.

The gene calls are TRBV6-5 and TRBJ1-2, with a possible D match to TRBD1 (5 bases). Looked up from germline, CDR1 is MNHEY and CDR2 is SVGAGI. The V gene lost 6 bases and the J gene lost 5 bases, with 16 bases spanning the gap. The CDR3 length is 14 residues. In DNA form, the CDR3 reads TGTGCCAGCAGGCTACAGAATGGGGCATATGGCTACACCTTC. This codes for CASRLQNGAYGYTF.

The CDR3 sequence is CASSSQQGGLCNEQFF. CDR3 DNA: TGTGCCAGCAGCTCACAACAGGGGGGGTTGTGCAATGAGCAGTTCTTC. This chain uses TRBV7-4 with TRBJ2-1, with D tentatively TRBD1 (8 bases). The CDR3 has 16 amino acids. Germline assignment: CDR1 SGHVT and CDR2 SQSDAQ. The ends were cut back, 4 bases at V and 6 bases at J, with 19 bases in the middle.

The CDR3 DNA is TGTGCCAGCAGCCTGGGGTGGACAGGGGGAAACACTGAAGCTTTCTTT. This sequence encodes CASSLGWTGGNTEAFF. The chain uses TRBV5-5 and TRBJ1-1; 10 positions agree with TRBD1. Germline CDR1 reads SGHKS; CDR2 reads YYEKEE (reference sequence). J was trimmed by 2 bases and V by 4 bases; bases with no gene match: 8. The length of the CDR3 is 16 residues. Complete variable domain (other parts from reference TRBV5-5 and TRBJ1-1): DAGVTQSPTHLIKTRGQQVTLRCSPISGHKSVSWYQQVLGQGPQFIFQYYEKEERGRGNFPDRFSARQFPNYSSELNVNALLLGDSALYLCASSLGWTGGNTEAFFGQGTRLTVV.

CDR3 amino acids: CASSRGQLDSYEQYF. The CDR3 DNA reads as TGTGCCAGCAGTCGCGGACAGCTAGATTCCTACGAGCAGTACTTC. J is TRBJ2-7 and V is TRBV27; D is perhaps TRBD1 (6 bases). This CDR3 region has 15 residues. The germline V gene has CDR1 MNHEY and CDR2 SMNVEV (reference sequence). Trimming left V 5 bases short and J 1 base short, with 15 bases between.

The chain is built from TRBV30 and TRBJ1-1; perhaps TRBD1 as D (5 bases). Germline-derived CDR1 and CDR2 are GTSNPN and SVGIG (reference sequence). The CDR3 extends over 14 amino acids. V lost 6 bases, J lost 6 bases, and 20 bases lay in between. CDR3 bases: TGTGCCTGCCGCTCCCAAGGGGCGACGGCTGAAGCTTTCTTT. This codes for CACRSQGATAEAFF.

The chain combines TRBV19 with TRBJ2-5, with 11 bases matching TRBD1. This CDR3 has 16 residues. Trimming took 3 bases from V and 4 from J; bases not matched to a gene: 7. From germline, CDR1 is LNHDA and CDR2 SQIVND (reference sequence). In nucleotides, the CDR3 is TGTGCCAGTAGTATGAGGCGGACAGGGGGCGGAGAGACCCAGTACTTC. It specifies CASSMRRTGGGETQYF.

The chain links TRBV6-1 to TRBJ1-1; 11 bases are a match to TRBD1. This CDR3 contains 17 residues. V lost 1 base, J lost 3 bases, and 7 bases stayed unmatched. Germline V CDR1 and CDR2: MNHNS, SASEGT. CDR3 residues: CASSEETWTGGHTEAFF. DNA of the CDR3: TGTGCCAGCAGTGAAGAGACTTGGACAGGGGGCCACACTGAAGCTTTCTTT.

This clone was counted only a few times. The genes are TRBV4-2 and TRBJ1-6; the match to TRBD1 covers 9 bases. V was pared by 5 bases and J by 7 bases, with 6 bases of the junction left unmatched. Looked up from germline, CDR1 is LGHNA and CDR2 is YNFKEQ. The CDR3 has 15 residues. As DNA, the CDR3 is TGTGCCAGCAGCACCCGGGACAGGGAAAATTCACCCCTCCACTTT. It translates to CASSTRDRENSPLHF.

The J gene is TRBJ2-5, the V gene TRBV7-2; possible D gene TRBD2, 5 bases. The CDR3 sequence is 17 residues long. The germline V gene encodes CDR1 SGHTA and CDR2 FQGNSA. With 2 bases removed from V and 3 bases from J, the gap between germline ends came to 19 bases. In nucleotides, the CDR3 is TGTGCCAGCAGCTTACAAACCTCCTTACTAGGAAAAGAGACCCAGTACTTC. Translated: CASSLQTSLLGKETQYF.

The chain is built from TRBV7-9 and TRBJ1-1; a weak D match, TRBD1 (6 bases). With 5 bases removed from V and 4 bases from J, the gap between germline ends came to 11 bases. Germline V gene data show CDR1 as SEHNR and CDR2 as FQNEAQ (reference sequence). This CDR3 contains 13 residues. The CDR3 sequence is CASSQGQGTEAFF. The CDR3 DNA reads as TGTGCCAGCAGCCAGGGGCAGGGCACTGAAGCTTTCTTT.

The chain carries TRBV6-6 and TRBJ2-7; D is unclear. The germline CDR1 and CDR2 sequences are MNHNY and SVGAGI (reference sequence). This CDR3 comprises 12 residues. Trimming stripped 5 bases from V and 7 bases from J, with 12 bases between. CDR3 amino acids: CASSEERTEQYF. For the CDR3, the DNA is TGTGCCAGCAGTGAGGAACGTACGGAGCAGTACTTC.

This sequence joins TRBV6-5 and TRBJ2-2; D uncertain. The V gene's germline CDR1 is MNHEY and CDR2 SVGAGI. The length of the CDR3 is 14 residues. Trimming shortened V by 11 bases and J by 4 bases, and 17 bases separated the two germline ends. The CDR3 here is CAHKLDPGTGELFF. The CDR3 nucleotides are TGTGCCCATAAACTGGATCCGGGCACCGGGGAGCTGTTTTTT.

The J gene is TRBJ1-5, the V gene TRBV19, with 9 nucleotides matching TRBD1. Unmatched junction bases numbered 11, after V lost 4 bases and J lost 7 bases. Germline-derived CDR1 and CDR2 are LNHDA and SQIVND (reference sequence). This CDR3 has 16 amino acids. The CDR3 region is CASSTYRGRIDQPQHF. In DNA form, the CDR3 reads TGTGCCAGTAGTACCTACAGGGGGCGAATTGACCAGCCCCAGCATTTT.

This sequence joins TRBV13 and TRBJ2-7; D unresolved. V was pared by 4 bases and J by 5 bases, with 6 bases between. Germline lookup yields CDR1 PRHDT and CDR2 FYEKMQ (reference sequence). There are 11 residues in the CDR3. The CDR3: CASSSFDEQYF. The CDR3 DNA follows: TGTGCCAGCAGCTCCTTTGACGAGCAGTACTTC.

This chain connects TRBV7-8 to TRBJ2-1, with 8 bases fitting TRBD1. The CDR3 runs to 16 residues. CDR1 SGHVS and CDR2 FQNEAQ come from the germline V gene. The ends lost 1 base at V and 2 bases at J; junction bases unmatched: 4. CDR3 amino acids: CASSLGTGGTYNEQFF. The DNA for the CDR3 is TGTGCCAGCAGCTTAGGCACAGGGGGTACCTACAATGAGCAGTTCTTC.

V is TRBV21-1 and J is TRBJ1-5; TRBD1, the D gene given by the table, was not confirmed from the DNA. TRBV21-1 is reported as a pseudogene. This CDR3 contains 17 residues. CDR3 sequence (DNA): TGTGCCAGCAGCACAAAGGGGCGTAAATTTGGCAATCAGCCCCAGCATTTT. This sequence encodes CASSTKGRKFGNQPQHF.

The chain links TRBV6-5 to TRBJ1-5; possibly TRBD1 for D (6 bases). V lost 6 bases to trimming and J lost 2 bases, with 14 bases between them. The CDR3 is 15 amino acids. CDR1 and CDR2 (germline): MNHEY, SVGAGI. CDR3 in amino acids: CASRRGGVGNQPQHF. CDR3 DNA sequence: TGTGCCAGCAGAAGAGGGGGGGTGGGCAATCAGCCCCAGCATTTT.

This clone showed up just a few times. This rearrangement joins TRBV24-1 to TRBJ2-2, with D tentatively TRBD1 (5 bases). Trimming took 7 bases from V and 1 from J, leaving 9 bases between them. There are 14 residues in the CDR3. CDR1 is KGHDR and CDR2 is SFDVKD in the germline V gene. This CDR3 reads CATSPTGNTGELFF. As DNA, the CDR3 is TGTGCCACCAGCCCAACAGGGAACACCGGGGAGCTGTTTTTT.